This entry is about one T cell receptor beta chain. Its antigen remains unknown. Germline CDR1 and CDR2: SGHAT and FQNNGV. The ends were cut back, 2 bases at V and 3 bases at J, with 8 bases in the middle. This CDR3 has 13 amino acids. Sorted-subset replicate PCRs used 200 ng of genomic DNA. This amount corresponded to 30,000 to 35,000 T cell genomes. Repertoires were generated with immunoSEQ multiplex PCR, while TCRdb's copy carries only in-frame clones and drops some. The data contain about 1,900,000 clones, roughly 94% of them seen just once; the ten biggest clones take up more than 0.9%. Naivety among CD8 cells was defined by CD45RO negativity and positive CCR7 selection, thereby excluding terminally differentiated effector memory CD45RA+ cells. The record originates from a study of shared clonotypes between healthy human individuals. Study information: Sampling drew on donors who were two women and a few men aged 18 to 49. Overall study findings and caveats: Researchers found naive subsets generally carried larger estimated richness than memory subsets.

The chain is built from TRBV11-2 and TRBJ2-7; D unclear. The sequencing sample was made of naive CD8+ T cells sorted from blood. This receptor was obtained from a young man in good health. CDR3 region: CASSLQAVYEQYF. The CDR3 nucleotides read TGTGCCAGCAGCTTACAGGCGGTCTACGAGCAGTACTTC.